What follows are 17 T cell receptor beta chains derived from one specimen sequenced in a study of T cell repertoires in cytomegalovirus infection. Antigen specificity for these receptors is unknown. TCRdb re-derived calls from the reads in MiXCR, one entry per CDR3 protein. The sample has around 900,000 distinct CDR3 sequences, roughly 30% seen once. The input for sequencing was cultured CD8+ T cells from PBMCs, taken from culture after CMV antigen stimulation. Source of these receptors: a human donor in good health (CMV status not recorded). Some clones in this sample may be carry-over from other donors' samples.

This clonotype occurred many times. V gene TRBV7-9 combines with J gene TRBJ2-6; D is unclear. V was clipped by 5 bases and J by 4 bases, with 9 bases between them. CDR3 length: 14 amino acids. Germline V gene sequence: CDR1 SEHNR, CDR2 FQNEAQ (reference sequence). The CDR3 nucleotides are TGTGCCAGCAGCCCCCCCTACGGGGCCAACGTCCTGACTTTC. Amino acid sequence: CASSPPYGANVLTF.

This clonotype was counted between two and nine times. DNA of the CDR3: TGTGCCAGCAGCTCGAGCGGGGGCGCCTACGAGCAGTACTTC. Amino acid sequence: CASSSSGGAYEQYF. The chain uses TRBV11-3 and TRBJ2-7; the match to TRBD2 covers 8 bases. The V gene end was trimmed by 4 bases and the J gene end by 2 bases; junction bases not matched to a gene: 4. This CDR3 comprises 14 residues. CDR1 and CDR2 from the germline V gene are SGHNT and YENEEA.

This sequence joins TRBV5-4 and TRBJ2-3, with a possible D match to TRBD2 (5 bases). Germline V gene lookup returns CDR1 SGHNT and CDR2 YYREEE (reference sequence). V was shortened by 2 bases and J by 3 bases, with 13 bases between the two germline ends. This CDR3 has 15 residues. The CDR3: CASSFSGVKTDTQYF. DNA of the CDR3: TGTGCCAGCAGCTTTTCCGGGGTGAAGACAGATACGCAGTATTTT.

This clonotype was found a few times. V gene TRBV6-2 or TRBV6-3 combines with J gene TRBJ2-7; 11 bases fit TRBD2. Trimming cost V 5 bases and J 2 bases; bases outside gene matches: 5. This CDR3 contains 15 residues. Germline CDR1 and CDR2: MNHEY and SVGEGT. CDR3: CASSKLAGEAYEQYV. The CDR3 DNA reads TGTGCCAGCAGTAAACTAGCGGGGGAGGCCTACGAGCAGTACGTC.

As for this clonotype: A read error is possible here, since a much larger clone lies one base away. The V gene is TRBV12-3 or TRBV12-4, the J gene TRBJ2-5; 9 positions agree with TRBD1. This CDR3 contains 14 residues. CDR3 sequence (DNA): TGTGCCGGCAGCCTTACAGGGGGCCGGGAGACCCAGTACTTC. Its protein product is CAGSLTGGRETQYF.

This clonotype was found a few times. The chain combines TRBV19 with TRBJ1-4; D gene unclear. This CDR3 is built from 14 residues. Trimming took off 4 bases at V and 4 bases at J, with 10 bases between the two ends. Germline loops: CDR1 LNHDA, CDR2 SQIVND (reference sequence). CDR3 coding DNA: TGTGCCAGTAGTAAAGTAGGTCTTAATGAAAAACTGTTTTTT. Translated: CASSKVGLNEKLFF.

This chain connects TRBV12-3 or TRBV12-4 to TRBJ2-7, with D uncertain. Trimming shortened V by 4 bases and J by 3 bases, and 13 bases separated the two germline ends. The length of the CDR3 is 14 residues. In nucleotides, the CDR3 is TGTGCCAGCAGTTCCCCTTTAGGGTACTACGAGCAGTACTTC. This codes for CASSSPLGYYEQYF.

V gene TRBV5-5 combines with J gene TRBJ2-4, with 8 nucleotides matching TRBD1. The trim removed 6 bases at V and 8 bases at J, leaving 13 bases unmatched. The V gene's germline CDR1 is SGHKS and CDR2 YYEKEE (reference sequence). The CDR3 spans 15 residues. In DNA form, the CDR3 reads TGTGCCAGCAACCTTATCCAGGGGGCCGGGGACATTCAGTACTTC. Residues: CASNLIQGAGDIQYF.

V usage is TRBV6-5 and J usage is TRBJ2-1; the match to TRBD2 covers 15 bases. Germline trimming cut 5 bases from V and 4 bases from J; bases unmatched to any gene: 9. The CDR3 covers 18 residues. CDR1 and CDR2 (germline): MNHEY, SVGAGI. The CDR3 DNA reads as TGTGCCAGCAGTCTAGGACTAGCGGGGGGGCCGTTGTACAATGAGCAGTTCTTC. It is translated as CASSLGLAGGPLYNEQFF.

This clonotype was picked up a small number of times. The J gene is TRBJ1-2, the V gene TRBV6-1; D is ambiguous. CDR3 length: 16 residues. V gave up 4 bases and J gave up 1 base, with 16 bases separating them. Germline V CDR1 and CDR2: MNHNS, SASEGT. In DNA form, the CDR3 reads TGTGCCAGCAGTGGCGAGGATTTGTACTTTAACTATGGCTACACCTTC. This gives the protein CASSGEDLYFNYGYTF.

The chain recombines TRBV25-1 with TRBJ2-1; D unclear. Germline loops: CDR1 MGHDK, CDR2 SYGVNS. Between the trimmed V and J ends, which lost 4 bases and 5 bases, there was a span of 15 bases. This CDR3 comprises 15 residues. The CDR3 protein is CASSAPGFAHNEQFF. The CDR3 nucleotides are TGTGCCAGCAGTGCCCCTGGGTTTGCCCACAATGAGCAGTTCTTC.

V usage is TRBV13 and J usage is TRBJ1-6; no definite D call. Germline V gene lookup returns CDR1 PRHDT and CDR2 FYEKMQ (reference sequence). This CDR3 has 14 amino acids. V dropped 0 bases and J dropped 14 bases, with 14 bases sitting between them. CDR3: CASSLGLSALALHF. DNA of the CDR3: TGTGCCAGCAGCTTAGGCCTTTCCGCTTTGGCCCTCCACTTT.

This clonotype appeared a few times. The V gene is TRBV25-1, the J gene TRBJ2-3; 11 bases are a match to TRBD2. The CDR3 runs to 15 residues. The V gene end was trimmed by 8 bases and the J gene end by 2 bases; junction bases not matched to a gene: 6. Germline assignment: CDR1 MGHDK and CDR2 SYGVNS. This CDR3 is CASALGLAATDTQYF. The DNA for the CDR3 is TGTGCCAGCGCCCTGGGACTAGCGGCCACAGATACGCAGTATTTT.

The chain has TRBV12-3 or TRBV12-4 and TRBJ2-5, with 10 bases fitting TRBD2. The CDR3 loop spans 15 amino acids. Trimming cost V 4 bases and J 5 bases; bases outside gene matches: 7. The CDR3 spells CASSSLAGVGETQYF. The CDR3, as DNA: TGTGCCAGCAGTTCGCTAGCGGGGGTCGGCGAGACCCAGTACTTC.

This clonotype was counted a few times. This chain uses TRBV7-6 with TRBJ2-2; 7 bases match TRBD1. The CDR3 length is 15 residues. V shed 0 bases, J shed 4 bases, and the junction held 2 bases outside the gene matches. Germline V gene data show CDR1 as SGHVS and CDR2 as FNYEAQ. The CDR3 is CASSLASGGTGELFF. The CDR3 bases are TGTGCCAGCAGCTTAGCGTCAGGGGGCACCGGGGAGCTGTTTTTT.

This clonotype was seen a handful of times. The chain carries TRBV19 and TRBJ2-7; D gene unclear. The germline V gene has CDR1 LNHDA and CDR2 SQIVND (reference sequence). Deletions cut 5 bases from V and 2 bases from J, with 13 bases between. The CDR3 is 14 amino acids. Here the CDR3 DNA reads TGTGCCAGTAGTGCAAGAGGTAAGGCCTACGAGCAGTACGTC. Translating it yields CASSARGKAYEQYV.

This clonotype was observed a few times. The V gene is TRBV4-3, the J gene TRBJ2-1; D is possibly TRBD1 (6 bases). The CDR3 runs 17 residues. V gave up 1 base and J gave up 0 bases, with 13 bases separating them. Germline V CDR1 and CDR2: LGHNA, YSLEER. The CDR3 coding sequence is TGCGCCAGCAGCCAAGGTACAGGGCTTAGCTCCTACAATGAGCAGTTCTTC. This sequence encodes CASSQGTGLSSYNEQFF.